Shown below are 9 T cell receptor beta chains from a single sample sequenced in a study of blood T cell repertoires in COVID-19. Data came from immunoSEQ multiplex PCR; TCRdb stores just in-frame clones and leaves some out. The sample carries over 85,000 clones, over 75% recorded once. Sequenced: peripheral blood. These receptors all come from a human donor in a cohort sampled during active COVID-19.

The chain carries TRBV15 and TRBJ2-2; 7 nucleotides align to TRBD2. The CDR3 length is 16 residues. Germline V lookup: CDR1 LNHNV, CDR2 YYDKDF (reference sequence). The junction had 2 bases not matched to a gene; V was cut back by 0 bases and J by 1 base. In DNA form, the CDR3 reads TGTGCCACCAGCAGAGAGCCGGGAGGGAACACCGGGGAGCTGTTTTTT. This sequence encodes CATSREPGGNTGELFF. Combining the CDR3 with reference TRBV15 and TRBJ2-2 gives the whole variable domain DAMVIQNPRYQVTQFGKPVTLSCSQTLNHNVMYWYQQKSSQAPKLLFHYYDKDFNNEADTPDNFQSRRPNTSFCFLDIRSPGLGDTAMYLCATSREPGGNTGELFFGEGSRLTVL.

The rearrangement uses TRBV18 and TRBJ1-6; maybe TRBD1 (5 bases). There are 14 residues in the CDR3. Trimming stripped 6 bases from V and 6 bases from J, with 12 bases between. Per the germline V gene, CDR1 is KGHSH and CDR2 is LQKENI. CDR3: CASSKGGANSPLHF. CDR3 bases: TGTGCCAGCTCCAAGGGAGGGGCTAATTCACCCCTCCACTTT.

V usage is TRBV30 and J usage is TRBJ2-1; D is perhaps TRBD2 (5 bases). This CDR3 has 15 residues. Germline-derived CDR1 and CDR2 are GTSNPN and SVGIG (reference sequence). The V end lost 3 bases, the J end lost 0 bases, and 12 bases lay between the germline ends. The CDR3 protein is CAWRGLASSYNEQFF. The CDR3 DNA reads as TGTGCCTGGAGAGGACTGGCTAGCTCCTACAATGAGCAGTTCTTC.

The V call is TRBV7-2, the J call TRBJ2-7, with D maybe TRBD1 (6 bases). The germline V gene encodes CDR1 SGHTA and CDR2 FQGNSA. Trimming cost V 2 bases and J 1 base, with 9 bases left between them. The CDR3 runs to 14 residues. The CDR3 DNA reads TGTGCCAGCAGCTTATCGGGGACATCCTACGAGCAGTACTTC. The encoded protein is CASSLSGTSYEQYF.

This clone was detected only once. This chain uses TRBV10-3 with TRBJ1-5; no firm D call. The V gene lost 8 bases and the J gene lost 1 base, with 15 bases spanning the gap. Germline values: CDR1 ENHRY, CDR2 SYGVKD. The CDR3 runs 15 residues. The CDR3 DNA reads TGTGCCATCGGGCGGGAGTTGGGGAGCAATCAGCCCCAGCATTTT. Translated, it gives CAIGRELGSNQPQHF.

This clone has just one count. The gene calls are TRBV27 and TRBJ2-7, with 8 nucleotides matching TRBD2. Trimming removed 3 bases from V and 0 bases from J; junction bases left unmatched: 4. CDR1 is MNHEY and CDR2 is SMNVEV in the germline V gene (reference sequence). This CDR3 comprises 15 residues. The CDR3 sequence is CASSFSGASSYEQYF. DNA of the CDR3: TGTGCCAGCAGTTTTAGCGGGGCTAGCTCCTACGAGCAGTACTTC.

The chain uses TRBV30 and TRBJ1-1, with D uncertain. The CDR3 is 14 amino acids. Deletions cut 3 bases from V and 4 bases from J, with 15 bases between. The germline V gene has CDR1 GTSNPN and CDR2 SVGIG (reference sequence). The CDR3 loop reads CAWRSGLGSTEAFF. The CDR3 coding sequence is TGTGCCTGGAGGAGCGGCCTAGGGTCCACTGAAGCTTTCTTT.

This chain links TRBV4-3 with TRBJ2-7; 7 bases align to TRBD1. V gave up 4 bases and J gave up 6 bases; unmatched junction bases: 9. The germline V gene has CDR1 LGHNA and CDR2 YSLEER. This CDR3 comprises 14 residues. This CDR3 reads CASSRHHRGAEQYF. The CDR3 nucleotides are TGCGCCAGCAGCCGTCACCACAGGGGAGCCGAGCAGTACTTC.

This chain links TRBV9 with TRBJ2-7; D remains ambiguous. The CDR3 has 17 residues. Deletions cut 3 bases from V and 4 bases from J, with 23 bases between. Germline lookup yields CDR1 SGDLS and CDR2 YYNGEE. CDR3 DNA: TGTGCCAGCAGCGCTGGGCACAGTGACCTGGAATTTTACGAGCAGTACTTC. Its translation: CASSAGHSDLEFYEQYF.